The 21 T cell receptor beta chains presented below share a single source sample, sequenced in a study of blood T cells in healthy people across ages. The authors ran a second PCR of 7 to 11 cycles using a sample-barcoded 5' primer and a J-beta primer mix. TCRdb independently ran MiXCR on the 5' RACE reads; one entry per CDR3 protein. The table has 910,000 or so distinct CDR3 sequences, roughly 50% seen once. The sample taken for sequencing was blood. Receptors originate from an older woman in good health.

The CDR3: CASSLVVGGSPLHF. The CDR3 DNA reads TGTGCCAGCAGCTTAGTGGTTGGGGGTTCACCCCTCCACTTT. The chain links TRBV7-2 to TRBJ1-6, with D perhaps TRBD1 (5 bases). This CDR3 spans 14 amino acids. CDR1 and CDR2 (germline): SGHTA, FQGNSA. Trimming removed 1 base at V and 9 bases at J, with 10 bases between.

The chain carries TRBV7-2 and TRBJ2-3, with D unclear. The CDR3 spans 15 residues. The ends were cut back, 5 bases at V and 0 bases at J, with 12 bases in the middle. Germline CDR1 and CDR2: SGHTA and FQGNSA. The CDR3 nucleotides read TGTGCCAGCAGCCGGAGTTGGGTTAGCACAGATACGCAGTATTTT. Amino acids: CASSRSWVSTDTQYF.

J is TRBJ2-5 and V is TRBV6-2 or TRBV6-3; the D gene is possibly TRBD1 (6 bases). Germline V gene lookup returns CDR1 MNHEY and CDR2 SVGEGT. This CDR3 has 15 amino acids. V was clipped by 8 bases and J by 4 bases, with 20 bases between them. CDR3 amino acids: CASVLSGTSVETQYF. CDR3 nucleotides: TGTGCCAGCGTTCTTTCGGGGACATCCGTAGAGACCCAGTACTTC.

This clonotype was found once. This chain connects TRBV30 to TRBJ2-2; D uncertain. This CDR3 is built from 11 residues. Germline CDR1 reads GTSNPN; CDR2 reads SVGIG (reference sequence). V was pared by 4 bases and J by 5 bases, with 5 bases between. CDR3 residues: CAWKLTGELFF. Written as DNA, the CDR3 is TGTGCCTGGAAGCTTACCGGGGAGCTGTTTTTT.

This chain joins TRBV6-2 or TRBV6-3 and TRBJ2-1, with D perhaps TRBD1 or TRBD2 (7 bases each). The CDR3 has 16 amino acids. Germline V gene lookup returns CDR1 MNHEY and CDR2 SVGEGT. V dropped 6 bases and J dropped 6 bases, with 21 bases sitting between them. CDR3 in amino acids: CASRPAGQRSLNEQFF. For the CDR3, the DNA is TGTGCCAGCAGACCAGCGGGACAGCGGAGCCTCAATGAGCAGTTCTTC.

The J gene is TRBJ1-4, the V gene TRBV27; maybe TRBD1 (5 bases). This CDR3 comprises 18 residues. Germline V lookup: CDR1 MNHEY, CDR2 SMNVEV (reference sequence). Between the trimmed V and J ends, which lost 1 base and 8 bases, there was a span of 23 bases. Here the CDR3 reads CASSLYPTGTVEGEKLFF. The DNA for the CDR3 is TGTGCCAGCAGTTTATATCCCACGGGAACAGTCGAGGGGGAAAAACTGTTTTTT.

The rearrangement joins TRBV12-3 or TRBV12-4 to TRBJ1-2; D is unclear. Deletions cut 6 bases from V and 5 bases from J, with 10 bases between. This CDR3 is 12 amino acids long. The CDR3 is CASSLARYGYTF. The CDR3 DNA follows: TGTGCCAGCAGCTTGGCCCGTTATGGCTACACCTTC.

V gene TRBV2 combines with J gene TRBJ2-7; maybe TRBD2 (5 bases). CDR3 size: 16 residues. The germline V gene encodes CDR1 SNHLY and CDR2 FYNNEI. Trimming left V 5 bases short and J 2 bases short, with 19 bases between. The CDR3 spells CASSPRGGYSPYEQYF. CDR3 DNA sequence: TGTGCCAGCAGTCCTCGAGGAGGCTACAGCCCCTACGAGCAGTACTTC.

Here the CDR3 reads CASSHTANYGYTF. The CDR3 coding sequence is TGTGCCAGCAGTCACACCGCTAACTATGGCTACACCTTC. V gene TRBV28 combines with J gene TRBJ1-2, with D unclear. CDR3 length equals 13 residues. V was clipped by 5 bases and J by 0 bases, with 7 bases between them. Per the germline V gene, CDR1 is MDHEN and CDR2 is SYDVKM.

The CDR3 bases are TGTGCCAGCTGCGAAACTAGCGGGAGGGCCGGGGAGCAGTACTTC. Protein sequence: CASCETSGRAGEQYF. The V call is TRBV6-2 or TRBV6-3, the J call TRBJ2-7; 13 bases agree with TRBD2. CDR1 and CDR2 (germline): MNHEY, SVGEGT. V gave up 8 bases and J gave up 7 bases; unmatched junction bases: 11. This CDR3 is 15 amino acids long.

J is TRBJ1-2 and V is TRBV3-1; D remains unclear. CDR1 and CDR2 from the germline V gene are LGHDT and YNNKEL (reference sequence). The germline V and J ends were trimmed by 1 base and 8 bases, with 11 bases remaining between them. CDR3 length: 13 amino acids. The CDR3 loop is CASSQGWEGGYTF. As DNA, the CDR3 is TGTGCCAGCAGCCAAGGGTGGGAGGGAGGCTACACCTTC.

V is TRBV20-1 and J is TRBJ2-5, with D unclear. The J call may not be correct, given that the DNA end is closer to TRBJ2-7. CDR1 DFQATT and CDR2 SNEGSKA come from the germline V gene (reference sequence). The CDR3 is 15 amino acids. CDR3 bases: TGCAGTGCTGACGAGGTGGCAGGTTCAAGTTACGAGCAGTACTTC. This gives the protein CSADEVAGSSYEQYF.

The V call is TRBV29-1, the J call TRBJ2-7, with D possibly TRBD2 on 5 matching bases. Trimming left V 5 bases short and J 3 bases short, with 8 bases between. This CDR3 is built from 11 residues. In germline, CDR1 is SQVTM, CDR2 ANQGSEA. The CDR3 sequence is CSVYRDYEQYF. For the CDR3, the DNA is TGCAGCGTTTACCGGGACTACGAGCAGTACTTC.

V and J are TRBV28 and TRBJ2-3, with a possible D match to TRBD2 (6 bases). Trimming removed 8 bases from V and 3 bases from J, with 18 bases in between. CDR1 and CDR2 from the germline V gene are MDHEN and SYDVKM. The CDR3 length is 15 residues. CDR3: CASPPGLGTTDTQYF. CDR3 in DNA: TGTGCCAGCCCCCCGGGACTCGGAACGACAGATACGCAGTATTTT.

Only a few counts were recorded for this clonotype. This sequence joins TRBV4-1 and TRBJ2-7; 7 bases fit TRBD2. Germline CDR1 reads MGHRA; CDR2 reads YSYEKL. V shed 4 bases, J shed 5 bases, and the junction held 11 bases outside the gene matches. The CDR3 length is 15 residues. CDR3: CASSRSRLAENEQYF. CDR3 bases: TGCGCCAGCAGCCGAAGCCGACTAGCTGAAAACGAGCAGTACTTC.

The chain has TRBV21-1 and TRBJ1-1. TRBV21-1 is a listed pseudogene. This CDR3 is built from 13 residues. The CDR3 is CASARWGGTEAFF. CDR3 DNA: TGTGCCAGCGCAAGGTGGGGAGGGACTGAAGCTTTCTTT.

The chain uses TRBV14 and TRBJ2-3; no clear D gene. This CDR3 contains 14 residues. The ends were cut back, 2 bases at V and 2 bases at J, with 8 bases in the middle. Germline loops: CDR1 SGHDN, CDR2 FVKESK. The CDR3 is CASSQRQNTDTQYF. The CDR3 coding sequence is TGTGCCAGCAGCCAAAGGCAGAACACAGATACGCAGTATTTT. The entire variable domain, with the rest obtained from reference TRBV14 and TRBJ2-3, is as follows: EAGVTQFPSHSVIEKGQTVTLRCDPISGHDNLYWYRRVMGKEIKFLLHFVKESKQDESGMPNNRFLAERTGGTYSTLKVQPAELEDSGVYFCASSQRQNTDTQYFGPGTRLTVL.

In this sample, this clonotype turned up once. V is TRBV4-2 and J is TRBJ2-7; a possible D gene is TRBD2 (5 bases). Trimming stripped 2 bases from V and 7 bases from J, with 15 bases between. Germline V gene data show CDR1 as LGHNA and CDR2 as YNFKEQ. The CDR3 extends over 14 amino acids. CDR3 in amino acids: CASSQWGFGNEQYF. In DNA, the CDR3 is TGTGCCAGCAGCCAATGGGGTTTCGGGAATGAGCAGTACTTC.

J is TRBJ2-7 and V is TRBV7-2; D possibly uses TRBD1 or TRBD2 (5 bases each). The V and J ends lost 3 bases and 5 bases respectively, with 14 bases between them. Germline CDR1 reads SGHTA; CDR2 reads FQGNSA. The CDR3 totals 14 residues. The CDR3 DNA reads as TGTGCCAGCAGCTTCGTAGTGGGGGTTGACGAGCAGTACTTC. It specifies CASSFVVGVDEQYF.

Comment on this clonotype: The junction shows a germline mismatch at one end, possibly a read error. This chain connects TRBV30 to TRBJ1-1, with D uncertain. Germline loops: CDR1 GTSNPN, CDR2 SVGIG (reference sequence). The CDR3 has 13 residues. The CDR3 sequence is CAWSSGLNTEAFF. CDR3 DNA: TGTGCCTGGTCGTCGGGTCTGAACACTGAGGCTTTCTTT.

The chain has TRBV11-3 and TRBJ2-3; a weak D match, TRBD1 (5 bases). V was shortened by 7 bases and J by 2 bases, with 10 bases between the two germline ends. The length of the CDR3 is 13 residues. The germline V gene has CDR1 SGHNT and CDR2 YENEEA. CDR3 sequence: CASKQGFTDTQYF. DNA of the CDR3: TGTGCCAGCAAGCAGGGTTTCACAGATACGCAGTATTTT.